This T cell receptor beta chain was identified during a study of blood T cell repertoires in COVID-19. Across the study: Whether acute or convalescent, the COVID-19 samples came from the United States, Italy and Spain. T cells, B-cell-depleted T cells, or PBMCs supplied cDNA or gDNA.

Germline CDR1 is SGHTA and CDR2 is FQGTGA. The length of the CDR3 is 14 residues. Trimming shortened V by 1 base and J by 1 base, and 6 bases separated the two germline ends. In the original workflow: Amplified reference gene primers provided the basis for estimating nucleated cell counts. Only in-frame clones appear in the TCRdb table, and some are missing; sequencing was by immunoSEQ multiplex PCR. That table furnishes V, J and clone size, whereas the DNA furnished D and trimming. The table shows 250,000 to 300,000 clones, with 89% occurring only once. The clonotype originates from a woman in her sixties or seventies with acute or convalescent COVID-19. The material sequenced was peripheral blood. The chain couples TRBV7-3 to TRBJ2-3, with D unclear. For the CDR3, the DNA is TGTGCCAGCAGCTTAATGCCGGGCACAGATACGCAGTATTTT. Its translation: CASSLMPGTDTQYF. Using reference TRBV7-3 and TRBJ2-3 for the parts outside the CDR3, the full variable domain is GAGVSQTPSNKVTEKGKYVELRCDPISGHTALYWYRQSLGQGPEFLIYFQGTGAADDSGLPNDRFFAVRPEGSVSTLKIQRTERGDSAVYLCASSLMPGTDTQYFGPGTRLTVL.